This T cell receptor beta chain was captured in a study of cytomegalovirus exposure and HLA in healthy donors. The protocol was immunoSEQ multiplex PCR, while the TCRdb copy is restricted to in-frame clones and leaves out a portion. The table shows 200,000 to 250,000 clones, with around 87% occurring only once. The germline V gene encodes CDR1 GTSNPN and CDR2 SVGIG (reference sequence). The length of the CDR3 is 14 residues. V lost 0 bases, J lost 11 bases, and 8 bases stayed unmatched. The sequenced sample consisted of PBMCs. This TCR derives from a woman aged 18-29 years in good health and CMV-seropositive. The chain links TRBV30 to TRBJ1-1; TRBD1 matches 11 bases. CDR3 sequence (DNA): TGTGCCTGGAGTGTACGAGGACAGGGGGCTAGGGCTTTCTTT. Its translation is CAWSVRGQGARAFF.